This T cell receptor (beta chain) was observed in a study of T cells in Graves' hyperthyroidism and ophthalmopathy. The CDR3 consists of 13 residues. The trim removed 3 bases at V and 3 bases at J, leaving 0 bases unmatched. Germline CDR1 reads DFQATT; CDR2 reads SNEGSKA (reference sequence). This clonotype occurred once. The TCR beta CDR3 regions underwent amplification using RNA transcripts as the source. Primed by the HTBI set, a first-round RT-PCR was run on the TCR CDR3. TCRdb ran MiXCR on the multiplex PCR reads and lists one entry per CDR3 protein. This sample yields 50,000 to 55,000 distinct CDR3 sequences, of which over 40% are seen a single time; over 8% belongs to the top ten.

The specimen sequenced was blood. The chain recombines TRBV20-1 with TRBJ2-7; TRBD2 agrees at 12 bases. The sequence was obtained from a woman in her forties or fifties with Graves' ophthalmopathy. This CDR3 is CSARTSGSYEQYF. In DNA, the CDR3 is TGCAGTGCTAGGACTAGCGGGAGCTACGAGCAGTACTTC.